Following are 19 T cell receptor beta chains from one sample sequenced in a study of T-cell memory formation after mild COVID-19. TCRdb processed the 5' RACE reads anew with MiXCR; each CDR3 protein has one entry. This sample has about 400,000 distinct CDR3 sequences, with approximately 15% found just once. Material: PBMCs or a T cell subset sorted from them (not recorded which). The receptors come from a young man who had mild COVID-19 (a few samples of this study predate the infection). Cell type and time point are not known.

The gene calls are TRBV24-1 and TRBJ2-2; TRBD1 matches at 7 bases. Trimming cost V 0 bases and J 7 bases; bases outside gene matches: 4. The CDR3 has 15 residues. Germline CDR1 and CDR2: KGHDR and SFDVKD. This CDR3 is CATSDLRRGIGELFF. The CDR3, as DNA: TGTGCCACCAGTGATTTGCGCAGGGGGATCGGGGAGCTGTTTTTT.

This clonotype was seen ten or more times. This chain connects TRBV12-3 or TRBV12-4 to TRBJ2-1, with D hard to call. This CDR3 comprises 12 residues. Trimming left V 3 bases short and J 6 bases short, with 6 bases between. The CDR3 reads CASSLTANEQFF. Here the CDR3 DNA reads TGTGCCAGCAGTTTGACCGCCAATGAGCAGTTCTTC.

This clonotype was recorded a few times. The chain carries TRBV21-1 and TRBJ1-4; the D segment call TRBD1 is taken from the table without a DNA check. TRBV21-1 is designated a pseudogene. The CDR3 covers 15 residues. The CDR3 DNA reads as TGTGCCAGCAGCGTGACTGGGGGGTCGTGTGAAAAACTGTTTTTT. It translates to CASSVTGGSCEKLFF.

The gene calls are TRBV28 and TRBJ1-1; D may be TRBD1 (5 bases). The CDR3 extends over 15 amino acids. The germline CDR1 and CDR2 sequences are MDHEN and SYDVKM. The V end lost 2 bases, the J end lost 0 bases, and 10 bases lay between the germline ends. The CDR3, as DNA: TGTGCCAGCAGTTTAGGGGGACGCATGAACACTGAAGCTTTCTTT. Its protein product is CASSLGGRMNTEAFF.

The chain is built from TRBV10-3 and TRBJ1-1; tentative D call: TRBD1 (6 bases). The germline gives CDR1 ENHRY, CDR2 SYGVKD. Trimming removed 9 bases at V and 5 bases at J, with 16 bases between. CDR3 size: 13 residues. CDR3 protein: CAIGGMGGTEAFF. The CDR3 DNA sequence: TGTGCCATAGGGGGGATGGGAGGGACTGAAGCTTTCTTT.

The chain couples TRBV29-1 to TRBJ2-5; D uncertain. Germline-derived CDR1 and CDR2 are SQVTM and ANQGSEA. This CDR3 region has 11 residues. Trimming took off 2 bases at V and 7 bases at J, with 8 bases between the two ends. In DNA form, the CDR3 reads TGCAGCGTTGAAATGGAGTTGACCCAGTACTTC. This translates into CSVEMELTQYF.

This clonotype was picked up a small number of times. The CDR3 coding sequence is TGTGCCAGCAGCCCCCGACCCGGGGGGGATACGCAGTATTTT. This encodes CASSPRPGGDTQYF. This sequence joins TRBV7-2 and TRBJ2-3; the match to TRBD2 covers 7 bases. This CDR3 contains 14 residues. The ends lost 5 bases at V and 6 bases at J; junction bases unmatched: 8. Germline V CDR1 and CDR2: SGHTA, FQGNSA.

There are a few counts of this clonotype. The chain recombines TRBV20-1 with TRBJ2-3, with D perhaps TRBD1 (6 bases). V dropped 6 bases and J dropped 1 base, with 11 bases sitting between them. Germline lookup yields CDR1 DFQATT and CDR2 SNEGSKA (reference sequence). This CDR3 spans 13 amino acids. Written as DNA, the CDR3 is TGCAGTGCCCAGCCAGGGGGCACAGATACGCAGTATTTT. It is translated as CSAQPGGTDTQYF.

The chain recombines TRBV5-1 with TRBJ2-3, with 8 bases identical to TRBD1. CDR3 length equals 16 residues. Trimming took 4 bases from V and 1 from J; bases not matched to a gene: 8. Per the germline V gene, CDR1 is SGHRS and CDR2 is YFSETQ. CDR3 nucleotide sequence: TGCGCCAGCAGCACGGCCCCGGGACAGGGCACAGATACGCAGTATTTT. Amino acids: CASSTAPGQGTDTQYF.

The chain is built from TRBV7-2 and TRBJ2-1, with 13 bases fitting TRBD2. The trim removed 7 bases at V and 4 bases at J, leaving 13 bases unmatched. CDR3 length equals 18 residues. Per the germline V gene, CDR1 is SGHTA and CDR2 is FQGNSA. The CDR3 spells CASTPFSRLAGGYNEQFF. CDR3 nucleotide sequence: TGTGCCAGCACCCCTTTCTCCAGACTAGCGGGGGGTTACAATGAGCAGTTCTTC.

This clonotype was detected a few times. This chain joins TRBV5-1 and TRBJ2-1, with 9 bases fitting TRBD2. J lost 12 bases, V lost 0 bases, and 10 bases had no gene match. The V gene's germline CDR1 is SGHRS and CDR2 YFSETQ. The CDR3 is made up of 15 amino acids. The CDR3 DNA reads TGCGCCAGCAGCTTGGATAGCGGGGGAGTACTGGGGCAGTTCTTC. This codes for CASSLDSGGVLGQFF.

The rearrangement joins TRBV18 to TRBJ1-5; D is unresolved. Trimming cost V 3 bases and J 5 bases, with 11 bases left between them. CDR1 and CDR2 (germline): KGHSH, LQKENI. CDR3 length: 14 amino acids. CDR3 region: CASSPSGSHQPQHF. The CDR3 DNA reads TGTGCCAGCTCACCGTCCGGCTCACATCAGCCCCAGCATTTT.

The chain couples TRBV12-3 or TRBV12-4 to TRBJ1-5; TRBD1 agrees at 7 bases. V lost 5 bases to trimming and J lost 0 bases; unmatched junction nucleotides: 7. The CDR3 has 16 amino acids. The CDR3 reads CASSGGGTVSNQPQHF. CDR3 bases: TGTGCCAGCAGTGGAGGGGGGACAGTTAGCAATCAGCCCCAGCATTTT.

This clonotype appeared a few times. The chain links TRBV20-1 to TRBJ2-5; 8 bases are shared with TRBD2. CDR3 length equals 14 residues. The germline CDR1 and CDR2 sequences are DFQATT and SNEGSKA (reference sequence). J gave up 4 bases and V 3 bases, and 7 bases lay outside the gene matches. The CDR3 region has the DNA TGCAGTGCTAGCCGGGGGGGCCGTCGAGAGACCCAGTACTTC. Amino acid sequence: CSASRGGRRETQYF.

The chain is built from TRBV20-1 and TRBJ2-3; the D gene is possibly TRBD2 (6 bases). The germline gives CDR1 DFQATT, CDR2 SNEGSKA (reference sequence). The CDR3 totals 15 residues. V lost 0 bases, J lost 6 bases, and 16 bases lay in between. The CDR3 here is CSARELAGSSDTQYF. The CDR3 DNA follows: TGCAGTGCTAGAGAGTTGGCCGGGAGTTCGGATACGCAGTATTTT.

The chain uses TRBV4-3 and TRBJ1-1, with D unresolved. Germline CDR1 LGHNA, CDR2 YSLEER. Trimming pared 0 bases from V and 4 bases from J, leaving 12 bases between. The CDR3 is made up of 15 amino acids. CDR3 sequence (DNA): TGCGCCAGCAGCCAAGATGGGGAGTGGGGCACTGAAGCTTTCTTT. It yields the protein CASSQDGEWGTEAFF.

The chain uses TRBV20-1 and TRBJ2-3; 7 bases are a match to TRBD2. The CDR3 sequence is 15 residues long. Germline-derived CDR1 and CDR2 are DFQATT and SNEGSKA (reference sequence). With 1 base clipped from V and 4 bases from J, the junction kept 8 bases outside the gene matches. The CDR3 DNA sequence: TGCAGTGCTAGAGGTCCGGGGGGTGATTCAGATACGCAGTATTTT. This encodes CSARGPGGDSDTQYF.

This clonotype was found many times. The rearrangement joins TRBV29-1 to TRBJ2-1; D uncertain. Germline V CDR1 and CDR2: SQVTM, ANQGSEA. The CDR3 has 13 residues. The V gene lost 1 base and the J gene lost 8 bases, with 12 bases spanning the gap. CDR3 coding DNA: TGCAGCGTTGAAGCAGACTTAGCATATGAGCAGTTCTTC. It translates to CSVEADLAYEQFF.

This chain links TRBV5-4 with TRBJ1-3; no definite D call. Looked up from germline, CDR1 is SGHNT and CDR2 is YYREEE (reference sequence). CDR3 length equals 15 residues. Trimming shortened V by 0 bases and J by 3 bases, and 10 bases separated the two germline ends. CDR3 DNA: TGTGCCAGCAGCTTGGCCACCCGGGGTGGAAACACCATATATTTT. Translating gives CASSLATRGGNTIYF.